Shown below are 13 T cell receptor beta chains from a single sample sequenced in a study of radiation and T cells in renal cell carcinoma. Time point: blood 2 weeks post-SBRT. Treatment denoted: 15 Gy SBRT to primary tumor, nephrectomy 4 weeks later. Assay used: immunoSEQ multiplex PCR; TCRdb lists only in-frame clones, some missing. The sample carries just under 80,000 clones, approximately 83% recorded once. The source material was blood, sampled from a patient whose treatment included radiotherapy and nephrectomy. The receptor source for this set is a woman between 50 and 59 years old with renal cell carcinoma.

V is TRBV5-4 and J is TRBJ2-1; D ambiguous. Trimming left V 0 bases short and J 5 bases short, with 6 bases between. The CDR3 runs to 13 residues. Germline V lookup: CDR1 SGHNT, CDR2 YYREEE (reference sequence). CDR3 region: CASSLVADNEQFF. The CDR3 nucleotides are TGTGCCAGCAGCTTGGTTGCAGACAATGAGCAGTTCTTC.

V usage is TRBV9 and J usage is TRBJ2-2; D remains ambiguous. The CDR3 covers 17 residues. Trimming removed 0 bases from V and 4 bases from J, with 16 bases in between. Germline CDR1 is SGDLS and CDR2 is YYNGEE. The CDR3 is CASSVAPPGSGTGELFF. CDR3 bases: TGTGCCAGCAGCGTAGCCCCTCCCGGGTCGGGCACCGGGGAGCTGTTTTTT. The full variable domain, rest sourced from reference TRBV9 and TRBJ2-2, is DSGVTQTPKHLITATGQRVTLRCSPRSGDLSVYWYQQSLDQGLQFLIQYYNGEERAKGNILERFSAQQFPDLHSELNLSSLELGDSALYFCASSVAPPGSGTGELFFGEGSRLTVL.

The chain is built from TRBV7-2 and TRBJ2-3, with D hard to call. The CDR3 consists of 16 residues. Trimming pared 0 bases from V and 0 bases from J, leaving 10 bases between. Germline V lookup: CDR1 SGHTA, CDR2 FQGNSA. The CDR3 nucleotides read TGTGCCAGCAGCTTAGCAACCCATCCCAGCACAGATACGCAGTATTTT. Translation gives CASSLATHPSTDTQYF.

The chain uses TRBV5-1 and TRBJ2-2; 8 bases align to TRBD1. V lost 1 base, J lost 5 bases, and 4 bases stayed unmatched. This CDR3 has 15 residues. The germline V gene has CDR1 SGHRS and CDR2 YFSETQ. The CDR3 DNA reads TGCGCCAGCAGCTTGCGTCAGGGGGCGACCGGGGAGCTGTTTTTT. Translating it yields CASSLRQGATGELFF.

J is TRBJ2-5 and V is TRBV29-1; 12 bases align to TRBD2. CDR1 and CDR2 (germline): SQVTM, ANQGSEA. The CDR3 has 15 residues. Germline trimming cut 4 bases from V and 1 base from J; bases unmatched to any gene: 4. The CDR3: CSVGLAGARQETQYF. The DNA for the CDR3 is TGCAGCGTTGGACTAGCGGGGGCTCGCCAAGAGACCCAGTACTTC.

This chain uses TRBV28 with TRBJ2-5; 7 nucleotides agree with TRBD2. Germline V lookup: CDR1 MDHEN, CDR2 SYDVKM. The J segment lost 9 bases and the V segment lost 4 bases, leaving 2 bases of the junction unmatched. This CDR3 has 11 residues. CDR3 nucleotides: TGTGCCAGCAGTTGGGGGGGGGCCCAGTACTTC. The encoded protein is CASSWGGAQYF.

The V call is TRBV20-1, the J call TRBJ2-5, with 7 bases fitting TRBD2. The CDR3 totals 11 residues. Per the germline V gene, CDR1 is DFQATT and CDR2 is SNEGSKA (reference sequence). Here the CDR3 DNA reads TGCAGCGAAATAGCGGGAGAGACCCAGTACTTC. It encodes CSEIAGETQYF.

In nucleotides, the CDR3 is TGTGCCAGCTCCCCCGCTAGCGGGGGCCGGGAAGAGACCCAGTACTTC. It specifies CASSPASGGREETQYF. The rearrangement uses TRBV18 and TRBJ2-5; 10 bases fit TRBD2. J lost 3 bases, V lost 6 bases, and 10 bases had no gene match. In germline, CDR1 is KGHSH, CDR2 LQKENI. This CDR3 has 16 residues.

V and J are TRBV2 and TRBJ2-7; 7 bases fit TRBD1. Germline assignment: CDR1 SNHLY and CDR2 FYNNEI. CDR3 length: 11 residues. V shed 10 bases, J shed 4 bases, and the junction held 4 bases outside the gene matches. The CDR3 DNA sequence: TGTGCCACCGCAGGGGGATACGAGCAGTACTTC. It translates to CATAGGYEQYF.

V usage is TRBV28 and J usage is TRBJ2-7; D uncertain. The CDR3 contains 13 residues. CDR1 MDHEN and CDR2 SYDVKM come from the germline V gene. Trimming stripped 6 bases from V and 1 base from J, with 10 bases between. The CDR3 spells CASSLTGSYEQYF. As DNA, the CDR3 is TGTGCCAGCAGCCTGACGGGTTCCTACGAGCAGTACTTC. Full variable domain (rest looked up from reference TRBV28 and TRBJ2-7): DVKVTQSSRYLVKRTGEKVFLECVQDMDHENMFWYRQDPGLGLRLIYFSYDVKMKEKGDIPEGYSVSREKKERFSLILESASTNQTSMYLCASSLTGSYEQYFGPGTRLTVT.

The chain uses TRBV25-1 and TRBJ1-2, with D maybe TRBD1 (5 bases). The CDR3 extends over 13 amino acids. Per germline, CDR1 MGHDK and CDR2 SYGVNS. Trimming took off 4 bases at V and 2 bases at J, with 8 bases between the two ends. The CDR3 nucleotides are TGTGCCAGCAGTGCCGGGGGGAACTATGGCTACACCTTC. Translated, it gives CASSAGGNYGYTF.

V gene TRBV10-2 combines with J gene TRBJ1-1; D is undetermined. CDR1 is WSHSY, CDR2 SAAADI, per germline. With 6 bases removed from V and 5 bases from J, the gap between germline ends came to 10 bases. The CDR3 spans 12 residues. CDR3 coding DNA: TGCGCCAGCAGCCCGAGCCGAACTGAAGCTTTCTTT. As protein: CASSPSRTEAFF.

J is TRBJ2-5 and V is TRBV7-2; 10 nucleotides line up with TRBD2. V dropped 5 bases and J dropped 4; count of bases not matched to a gene: 7. The CDR3 length is 15 residues. CDR1 is SGHTA, CDR2 FQGNSA, per germline. In DNA form, the CDR3 reads TGTGCCAGCAGCCCGGGTCTAGCGGGGGCAGAGACCCAGTACTTC. As protein: CASSPGLAGAETQYF.